This T cell receptor beta chain was sequenced during a study of Graves' ophthalmopathy and Graves' hyperthyroidism. This clonotype showed up many times. Transcripts of RNA were the source for amplifying TCR beta CDR3 regions. Second-round multiplex PCR followed a first-round RT-PCR using HTBI primers. One entry per CDR3 protein, called by TCRdb with MiXCR from the multiplex PCR reads. The sample records over a million distinct CDR3 sequences, about two fifths being singletons. The receptor was isolated from an adult man with Graves' hyperthyroidism. Sequencing input: peripheral blood or thyroid tissue (not recorded which).

DNA of the CDR3: TGTGCCAGCAGCTCATGGACATTCGGCACCGGGGAGCTGTTTTTT. Protein sequence: CASSSWTFGTGELFF. This chain connects TRBV7-2 to TRBJ2-2, with D possibly matching TRBD1 (5 bases). Germline V gene lookup returns CDR1 SGHTA and CDR2 FQGNSA. The CDR3 is 15 residues long. The V end was cut by 4 bases, the J end by 4 bases, with 13 bases between.